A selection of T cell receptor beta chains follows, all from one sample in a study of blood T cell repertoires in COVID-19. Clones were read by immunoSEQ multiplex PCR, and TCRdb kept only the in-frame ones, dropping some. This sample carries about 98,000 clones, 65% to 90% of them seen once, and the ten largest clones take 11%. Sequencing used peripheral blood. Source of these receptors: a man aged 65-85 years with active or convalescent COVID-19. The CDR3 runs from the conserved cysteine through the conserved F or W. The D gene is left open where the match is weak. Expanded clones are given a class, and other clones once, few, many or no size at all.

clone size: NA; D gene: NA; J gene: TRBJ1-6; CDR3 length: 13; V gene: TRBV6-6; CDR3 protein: CASSELDNSPLHF; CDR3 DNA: TGTGCCAGCAGCGAGCTCGATAATTCACCCCTCCACTTT
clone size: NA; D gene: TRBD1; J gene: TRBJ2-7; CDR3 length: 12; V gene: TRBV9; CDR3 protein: CASAGTAHEQYF; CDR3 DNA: TGTGCCAGCGCTGGGACAGCCCACGAGCAGTACTTC
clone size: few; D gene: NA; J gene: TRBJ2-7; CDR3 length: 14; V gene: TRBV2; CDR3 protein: CASKAGQIGYEQYF; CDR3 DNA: TGTGCCAGCAAGGCAGGGCAAATCGGATACGAGCAGTACTTC
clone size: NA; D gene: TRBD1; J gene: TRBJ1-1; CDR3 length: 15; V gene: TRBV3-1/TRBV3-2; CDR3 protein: CASSPQGLWGTEAFF; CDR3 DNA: TGTGCCAGCAGCCCACAGGGGTTGTGGGGCACTGAAGCTTTCTTT
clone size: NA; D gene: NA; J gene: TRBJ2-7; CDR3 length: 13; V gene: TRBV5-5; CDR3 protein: CASSGAGPYEQYF; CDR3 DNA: TGTGCCAGCAGCGGCGCGGGACCCTACGAGCAGTACTTC
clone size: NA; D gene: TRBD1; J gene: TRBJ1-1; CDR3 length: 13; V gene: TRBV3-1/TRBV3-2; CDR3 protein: CASNQPGGTEAFF; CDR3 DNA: TGTGCCAGCAACCAACCAGGGGGCACTGAAGCTTTCTTT
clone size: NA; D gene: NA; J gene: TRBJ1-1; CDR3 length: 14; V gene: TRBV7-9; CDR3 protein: CASSHREGNTEAFF; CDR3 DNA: TGTGCCAGCAGCCACAGGGAGGGGAACACTGAAGCTTTCTTT
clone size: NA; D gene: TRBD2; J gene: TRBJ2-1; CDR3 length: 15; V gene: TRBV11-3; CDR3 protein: CASSFFTSGGYEQFF; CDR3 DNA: TGTGCCAGCAGCTTCTTTACTAGCGGTGGCTATGAGCAGTTCTTC
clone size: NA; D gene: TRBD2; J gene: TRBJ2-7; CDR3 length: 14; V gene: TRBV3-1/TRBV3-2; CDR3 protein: CASSQGEGSYEQYF; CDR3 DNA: TGTGCCAGCAGCCAAGGGGAGGGATCCTACGAGCAGTACTTC
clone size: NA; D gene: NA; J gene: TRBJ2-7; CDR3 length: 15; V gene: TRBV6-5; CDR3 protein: CASSYSTGTSYEQYF; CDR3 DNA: TGTGCCAGCAGTTACTCGACCGGGACATCCTACGAGCAGTACTTC
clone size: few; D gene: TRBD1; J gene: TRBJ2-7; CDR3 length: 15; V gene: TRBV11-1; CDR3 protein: CASSLPRTGNYEQYF; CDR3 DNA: TGTGCCAGCAGCTTACCCCGGACAGGGAACTACGAGCAGTACTTC
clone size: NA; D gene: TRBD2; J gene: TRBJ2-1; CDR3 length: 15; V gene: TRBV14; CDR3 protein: CASSQYRAGDNEQFF; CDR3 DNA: TGTGCCAGCAGCCAATACCGAGCGGGGGACAATGAGCAGTTCTTC
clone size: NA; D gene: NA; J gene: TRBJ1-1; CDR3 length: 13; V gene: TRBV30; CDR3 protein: CASPGLRGSGAFF; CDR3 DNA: TGTGCCTCCCCAGGATTAAGGGGCTCTGGGGCTTTCTTT
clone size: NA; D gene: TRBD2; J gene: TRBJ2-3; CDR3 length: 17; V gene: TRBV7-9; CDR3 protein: CASSNQRLATSTDTQYF; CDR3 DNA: TGTGCCAGCAGCAACCAACGACTAGCCACTAGCACAGATACGCAGTATTTT
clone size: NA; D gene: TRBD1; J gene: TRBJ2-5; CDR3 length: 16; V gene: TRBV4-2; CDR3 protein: CASSQGGQGMTETQYF; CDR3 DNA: TGTGCCAGCAGCCAAGGGGGACAGGGTATGACAGAGACCCAGTACTTC
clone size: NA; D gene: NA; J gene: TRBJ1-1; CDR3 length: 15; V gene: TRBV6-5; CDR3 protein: CASSYSVGGNTEAFF; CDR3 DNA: TGTGCCAGCAGTTACTCGGTAGGGGGGAACACTGAAGCTTTCTTT
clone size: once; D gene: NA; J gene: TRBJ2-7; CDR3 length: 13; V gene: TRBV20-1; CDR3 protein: CSASRHRAYEQYF; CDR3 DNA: TGCAGTGCTAGTCGCCACAGGGCCTACGAGCAGTACTTC
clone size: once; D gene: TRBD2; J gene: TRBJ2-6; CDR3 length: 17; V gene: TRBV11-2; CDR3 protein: CASSLERGGFGANVLTF; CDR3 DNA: TGTGCCAGCAGCTTAGAGCGGGGGGGATTTGGGGCCAACGTCCTGACTTTC
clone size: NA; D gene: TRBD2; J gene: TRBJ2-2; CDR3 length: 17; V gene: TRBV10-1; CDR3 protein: CASSEYLAGENTGELFF; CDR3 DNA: TGCGCCAGCAGCGAGTACCTAGCGGGGGAAAACACCGGGGAGCTGTTTTTT
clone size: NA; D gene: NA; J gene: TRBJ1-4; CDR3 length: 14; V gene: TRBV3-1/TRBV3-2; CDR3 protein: CASSSRWRDEKLFF; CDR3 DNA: TGTGCCAGCAGCTCCCGTTGGCGGGACGAAAAACTGTTTTTT